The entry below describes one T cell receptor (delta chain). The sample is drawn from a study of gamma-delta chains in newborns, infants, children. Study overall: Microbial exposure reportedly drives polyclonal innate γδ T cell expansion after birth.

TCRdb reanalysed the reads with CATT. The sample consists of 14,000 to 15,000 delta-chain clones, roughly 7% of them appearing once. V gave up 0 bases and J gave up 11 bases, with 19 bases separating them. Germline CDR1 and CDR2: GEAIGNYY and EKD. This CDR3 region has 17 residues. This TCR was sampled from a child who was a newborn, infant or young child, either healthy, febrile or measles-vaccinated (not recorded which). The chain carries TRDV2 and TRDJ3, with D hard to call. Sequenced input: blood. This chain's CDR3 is CACDTVRAMDSARQMFF. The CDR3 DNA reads TGTGCCTGTGACACCGTCAGAGCCATGGACTCTGCCCGACAGATGTTTTTC.